Each of the 12 T cell receptor beta chains below was sequenced from the same sample in a study of CD8+CD57+ T cells in acquired aplastic anemia (dated by TCRdb to the late 2010s). Sequencing took place on an Illumina HiSeq 2000. Genomic DNA was used as template for profiling of TCR beta VDJ combinations and CDR3 sequences. TCRdb reran the public reads through fastp at Q25 and MiXCR, keeping productive beta chains. All rows with the same CDR3 protein become a single entry with the most common DNA and genes. This sample holds about 200,000 distinct CDR3 sequences; under 55% were observed only once. The ten largest clones capture just under 20% of the sample. Expansion of CD8+CD57+ cells had been shown by flow cytometry in the patients chosen for sequencing. The sample consisted of sorted CD4+, CD8+, or CD8+CD57+ T cells (not recorded which) from PBMCs. All receptors derive from a human donor with aplastic anemia.

The chain employs TRBV9 and TRBJ1-6; 10 positions match TRBD1. The V gene's germline CDR1 is SGDLS and CDR2 YYNGEE. The V gene end was trimmed by 4 bases and the J gene end by 7 bases; junction bases not matched to a gene: 5. The CDR3 has 15 residues. The CDR3 nucleotides read TGTGCCAGCAGCTTAGGACAGGGGGGGAATTCACCCCTCCACTTT. It yields the protein CASSLGQGGNSPLHF.

The chain is built from TRBV12-3 or TRBV12-4 and TRBJ2-5; D is ambiguous. The germline V and J ends were trimmed by 2 bases and 5 bases, with 6 bases remaining between them. This CDR3 is built from 12 residues. CDR3 protein: CASSLLRETQYF. In DNA, the CDR3 is TGTGCCAGCAGTTTATTACGGGAGACCCAGTACTTC.

This clonotype was detected only a few times. The chain links TRBV28 to TRBJ1-2, with no clear D. V dropped 7 bases and J dropped 8 bases, with 20 bases sitting between them. CDR3 length: 14 amino acids. Germline V gene lookup returns CDR1 MDHEN and CDR2 SYDVKM. The CDR3 nucleotides read TGTGCCAGCACCATTGGGGAGCGCGCAGGAGGCTACACCTTC. It yields the protein CASTIGERAGGYTF.

The CDR3 sequence: CASSIAAQPQHF. The CDR3 DNA reads TGTGCCAGTAGTATAGCCGCTCAGCCCCAGCATTTT. The chain is built from TRBV19 and TRBJ1-5; D gene ambiguous. Deletions cut 1 base from V and 6 bases from J, with 4 bases between. CDR1 is LNHDA and CDR2 is SQIVND in the germline V gene (reference sequence). The CDR3 consists of 12 residues. Looking up the rest from reference TRBV19 and TRBJ1-5 gives the full variable domain: DGGITQSPKYLFRKEGQNVTLSCEQNLNHDAMYWYRQDPGQGLRLIYYSQIVNDFQKGDIAEGYSVSREKKESFPLTVTSAQKNPTAFYLCASSIAAQPQHFGDGTRLSIL.

The sample holds many counts of this clonotype. This chain links TRBV9 with TRBJ1-6; D possibly corresponds to TRBD1 (5 bases). The V gene lost 4 bases and the J gene lost 6 bases, with 14 bases spanning the gap. Germline values: CDR1 SGDLS, CDR2 YYNGEE. This CDR3 contains 15 residues. CDR3 DNA: TGTGCCAGCAGCTTGACCCTGGGGGGTAATTCACCCCTCCACTTT. Protein sequence: CASSLTLGGNSPLHF.

In its sample, this clonotype was seen many times. The rearrangement uses TRBV2 and TRBJ1-2; D gene unclear. CDR3 length: 14 residues. The ends were cut back, 2 bases at V and 1 base at J, with 8 bases in the middle. CDR1 SNHLY and CDR2 FYNNEI come from the germline V gene. In nucleotides, the CDR3 is TGTGCCAGCAGTGAATTCCAGGTTAACTATGGCTACACCTTC. This encodes CASSEFQVNYGYTF.

This clonotype was observed at least ten times. The J gene is TRBJ2-5, the V gene TRBV19; D unresolved. Looked up from germline, CDR1 is LNHDA and CDR2 is SQIVND (reference sequence). Trimming shortened V by 0 bases and J by 1 base, and 0 bases separated the two germline ends. This CDR3 comprises 12 residues. The CDR3 DNA reads as TGTGCCAGTAGTATAGACCAAGAGACCCAGTACTTC. Translated, it gives CASSIDQETQYF.

There are many counts of this clonotype. The gene calls are TRBV2 and TRBJ1-5; no definite D call. The V gene lost 4 bases and the J gene lost 4 bases, with 8 bases spanning the gap. Per the germline V gene, CDR1 is SNHLY and CDR2 is FYNNEI. The CDR3 consists of 13 residues. The DNA of the CDR3 is TGTGCCAGCAGTGGAAGAATAAATCAGCCCCAGCATTTT. Translating gives CASSGRINQPQHF.

V gene TRBV5-1 combines with J gene TRBJ2-7; 7 bases map to TRBD1. V trimming: 4 bases; J trimming: 3 bases; junction bases outside the gene matches: 7. Germline lookup yields CDR1 SGHRS and CDR2 YFSETQ. The CDR3 sequence is 14 residues long. The CDR3 sequence is CASSPRTGHYEQYF. The DNA for the CDR3 is TGCGCCAGCAGCCCCAGGACAGGCCACTACGAGCAGTACTTC.

This clonotype was picked up many times. This chain links TRBV5-8 with TRBJ2-7; perhaps TRBD2 as D (6 bases). Trimming pared 3 bases from V and 0 bases from J, leaving 13 bases between. The CDR3 spans 15 residues. Per germline, CDR1 SGHTS and CDR2 YDEGEE. CDR3 in amino acids: CASSSRPSDSYEQYF. CDR3 coding DNA: TGTGCCAGCAGCTCTCGACCTAGCGACTCCTACGAGCAGTACTTC.

Many counts were recorded for this clonotype. The V and J genes are TRBV10-3 and TRBJ2-1; 11 bases are shared with TRBD2. V dropped 2 bases and J dropped 8; count of bases not matched to a gene: 2. The CDR3 has 14 residues. Germline CDR1 and CDR2: ENHRY and SYGVKD. The DNA of the CDR3 is TGTGCCATCAGTGAGGGGACTAGCGGCGATGAGCAGTTCTTC. Translated, it gives CAISEGTSGDEQFF.

The chain uses TRBV7-6 and TRBJ2-1; TRBD2 aligns across 9 bases. Germline V gene data show CDR1 as SGHVS and CDR2 as FNYEAQ. Trimming at V came to 1 base and at J to 4 bases, leaving 8 bases not matched to a gene. The CDR3 covers 17 residues. CDR3 nucleotide sequence: TGTGCCAGCAGCTTAGTGATAAGCGGGAGGTCTTACAATGAGCAGTTCTTC. Translation gives CASSLVISGRSYNEQFF.